The 9 T cell receptor beta chains presented below share a single source sample, sequenced in a study of a mutant IDH1 vaccine in newly diagnosed glioma. Time point: week 35, safety follow-up. Doses comprised 300 ug of mutant IDH1 20-mer peptide each, plus topical imiquimod. Produced via immunoSEQ multiplex PCR; TCRdb's table is partial and in-frame only. The table shows more than 25,000 clones, with roughly 82% occurring only once. These receptors have no known antigen. Specimen: PBMCs, collected from a glioma patient whose treatment included an IDH1 peptide vaccine. Receptors were obtained from a man aged 50 or older with glioma.

This sequence joins TRBV4-1 and TRBJ1-6, with 11 bases identical to TRBD1. CDR1 is MGHRA, CDR2 YSYEKL, per germline. V trimming: 2 bases; J trimming: 9 bases; junction bases outside the gene matches: 12. This CDR3 contains 18 residues. CDR3 DNA: TGCGCCAGCAGCCAAAACCGGGACAGGGGGATGGTGGGTTCACCCCTCCACTTT. Its translation: CASSQNRDRGMVGSPLHF.

The chain has TRBV4-3 and TRBJ1-5, with D possibly being TRBD1 (6 bases). This CDR3 has 15 residues. Trimming pared 2 bases from V and 7 bases from J, leaving 15 bases between. CDR1 and CDR2 (germline): LGHNA, YSLEER. The CDR3 DNA reads TGCGCCAGCAGCCAACACCGGGGGCATTCCCAGCCCCAGCATTTT. Translated: CASSQHRGHSQPQHF.

This clone was observed a few times. This chain joins TRBV27 and TRBJ2-2; perhaps TRBD1 as D (6 bases). Per germline, CDR1 MNHEY and CDR2 SMNVEV (reference sequence). This CDR3 comprises 14 residues. With 5 bases removed from V and 5 bases from J, the gap between germline ends came to 12 bases. The CDR3 DNA is TGTGCCAGCAGTGTTCAGGGGCGGACCGGGGAGCTGTTTTTT. Residues: CASSVQGRTGELFF.

Only a few counts were recorded for this clone. The CDR3 DNA reads TGTGCCACTAGCAAATCGGGACAGCCGAACACTGAAGCTTTCTTT. Translating gives CATSKSGQPNTEAFF. The chain joins TRBV19 to TRBJ1-1, with 7 bases matching TRBD1. Germline V gives CDR1 LNHDA, CDR2 SQIVND (reference sequence). The J segment lost 1 base and the V segment lost 10 bases, leaving 12 bases of the junction unmatched. The CDR3 is 15 residues long.

V usage is TRBV15 and J usage is TRBJ1-2; TRBD1 matches at 8 bases. This CDR3 is built from 18 residues. Germline lookup yields CDR1 LNHNV and CDR2 YYDKDF (reference sequence). V gave up 2 bases and J gave up 0 bases; unmatched junction bases: 11. CDR3 sequence reads: CATSRFFITGGSNYGYTF. CDR3 sequence (DNA): TGTGCCACCAGCAGATTTTTTATCACAGGGGGTTCTAACTATGGCTACACCTTC.

The chain couples TRBV27 to TRBJ1-5; perhaps TRBD1 as D (5 bases). Trimming pared 2 bases from V and 2 bases from J, leaving 10 bases between. The germline V gene has CDR1 MNHEY and CDR2 SMNVEV (reference sequence). The CDR3 contains 15 residues. The CDR3 coding sequence is TGTGCCAGCAGTTTAGGGGGAACGGGCAATCAGCCCCAGCATTTT. It encodes CASSLGGTGNQPQHF.

The V and J genes are TRBV19 and TRBJ2-5, with TRBD1 matching 10 bases. In germline, CDR1 is LNHDA, CDR2 SQIVND (reference sequence). With V trimmed by 5 bases and J by 4 bases, 16 bases remained unmatched. This CDR3 comprises 18 residues. The CDR3 loop reads CASSPQLPGQGLGETQYF. The CDR3 nucleotides are TGTGCCAGTAGTCCTCAACTACCGGGACAGGGGCTCGGAGAGACCCAGTACTTC.

This chain links TRBV6-6 with TRBJ1-4, with 9 bases matching TRBD1. Germline V gene data show CDR1 as MNHNY and CDR2 as SVGAGI (reference sequence). The CDR3 covers 15 residues. J gave up 4 bases and V 3 bases, and 3 bases lay outside the gene matches. The CDR3: CASSYSGQGNEKLFF. The CDR3 DNA reads as TGTGCCAGCAGTTATTCGGGACAGGGTAATGAAAAACTGTTTTTT.

The J gene is TRBJ2-1, the V gene TRBV2; possibly TRBD2 for D (6 bases). CDR3 length: 15 amino acids. Germline V gene lookup returns CDR1 SNHLY and CDR2 FYNNEI. The ends were cut back, 3 bases at V and 6 bases at J, with 15 bases in the middle. CDR3 coding DNA: TGTGCCAGCAGTGACCAGGGCCCCGGGAGCAATGAGCAGTTCTTC. It is translated as CASSDQGPGSNEQFF.